These 2 T cell receptor beta chains originate from one sample sequenced in a study of T cell changes during pregnancy in multiple sclerosis (dated by TCRdb to about 2019). Preparation of the library involved the immunoSEQ multiplex PCR assay. TCRdb took over this immuneACCESS table, retaining in-frame rearrangements with V and J assigned. Such tables are incomplete; in checked studies, under half of the missing clones stem from an unresolved V gene, and the remainder is unexplained. This sample lists about 100,000 clones; approximately 92% were detected once. The top ten constitute 3.1% of the sample. This sample comprised peripheral blood, obtained in the second trimester of pregnancy. The origin of the receptors is a female donor with multiple sclerosis, enrolled in a pregnancy study.

The chain employs TRBV18 and TRBJ2-5; TRBD2 is a possible D gene (5 bases). Germline assignment: CDR1 KGHSH and CDR2 LQKENI. This CDR3 has 16 amino acids. V was pared by 3 bases and J by 1 base, with 15 bases between. Written as DNA, the CDR3 is TGTGCCAGCTCACCCGGGGTGGGCAACGCCCAAGAGACCCAGTACTTC. Translated: CASSPGVGNAQETQYF.

V and J are TRBV29-1 and TRBJ2-3; 11 bases fit TRBD1. The V segment lost 7 bases and the J segment 6 bases; nucleotides outside the gene matches: 12. The CDR3 sequence is 15 residues long. Germline V gene sequence: CDR1 SQVTM, CDR2 ANQGSEA. CDR3: CSAKVGTGGMDTQYF. The CDR3 DNA sequence: TGCAGCGCCAAAGTCGGGACAGGGGGAATGGATACGCAGTATTTT.